This is a list of T cell receptor beta chains from one sample in a study of T cell responses to AZD1222 COVID-19 vaccine. The method was immunoSEQ multiplex PCR; TCRdb's version includes in-frame clones alone and lacks a portion of them. This sample has 130,000 to 150,000 clones; 75% to 90% occur once, and the top ten carry 3.5% to 5%. This specimen was peripheral blood, taken on day 0 of MenACWY control vaccination. The origin of the receptors is an adult in good health. Both conserved end residues are part of each CDR3. D genes are given only for firm matches. The size entry is marked missing in some rows and otherwise reads once, few, many or a size class.

D gene: NA
J gene: TRBJ2-2
V gene: TRBV7-6
clone size: NA
CDR3 protein: CASSYRGKNTGELFF
CDR3 DNA: TGTGCCAGCAGTTATCGGGGAAAGAACACCGGGGAGCTGTTTTTT

D gene: NA
J gene: TRBJ1-1
V gene: TRBV28
clone size: NA
CDR3 protein: CASSLSRWAVGGGNTEAFF
CDR3 DNA: TGTGCCAGCAGTTTAAGTCGGTGGGCAGTTGGAGGTGGGAACACTGAAGCTTTCTTT

D gene: NA
J gene: TRBJ2-5
V gene: TRBV6-1
clone size: NA
CDR3 protein: CASSESSAFQETQYF
CDR3 DNA: TGTGCCAGCAGTGAAAGCTCCGCTTTTCAAGAGACCCAGTACTTC

D gene: NA
J gene: TRBJ2-2
V gene: TRBV28
clone size: NA
CDR3 protein: CASSSPRELFF
CDR3 DNA: TGTGCCAGCAGTTCCCCCAGGGAGCTGTTTTTT

D gene: NA
J gene: TRBJ1-2
V gene: TRBV6-5
clone size: NA
CDR3 protein: CASSSLSAGTLYGYTF
CDR3 DNA: TGTGCCAGCAGTTCCCTGAGCGCAGGGACACTCTATGGCTACACCTTC

D gene: NA
J gene: TRBJ1-6
V gene: TRBV11-2
clone size: NA
CDR3 protein: CASSLEGVSSPLHF
CDR3 DNA: TGTGCCAGCAGCTTAGAGGGGGTTAGTTCACCCCTCCACTTT

D gene: TRBD2
J gene: TRBJ2-1
V gene: TRBV3-1/TRBV3-2
clone size: few
CDR3 protein: CASSQALAPDYNEQFF
CDR3 DNA: TGTGCCAGCAGCCAAGCACTAGCGCCGGACTACAATGAGCAGTTCTTC

D gene: TRBD2
J gene: TRBJ2-3
V gene: TRBV2
clone size: NA
CDR3 protein: CASSRSGGLSTDTQYF
CDR3 DNA: TGTGCCAGCAGTCGTAGCGGGGGCCTTAGCACAGATACGCAGTATTTT

D gene: TRBD1
J gene: TRBJ1-5
V gene: TRBV4-1
clone size: NA
CDR3 protein: CASSQGLDSQGGNQPQHF
CDR3 DNA: TGCGCCAGCAGCCAAGGTTTGGACAGTCAGGGGGGGAATCAGCCCCAGCATTTT

D gene: TRBD1
J gene: TRBJ2-2
V gene: TRBV7-7
clone size: NA
CDR3 protein: CASSLRTGGPGELFF
CDR3 DNA: TGTGCCAGCAGCTTAAGGACAGGGGGGCCCGGGGAGCTGTTTTTT

D gene: NA
J gene: TRBJ2-2
V gene: TRBV25-1
clone size: few
CDR3 protein: CASTEAGVTGELFF
CDR3 DNA: TGTGCCAGCACCGAAGCCGGGGTGACCGGGGAGCTGTTTTTT

D gene: TRBD1
J gene: TRBJ1-2
V gene: TRBV27
clone size: few
CDR3 protein: CASSWTGGYGYTF
CDR3 DNA: TGTGCCAGCAGTTGGACAGGGGGCTATGGCTACACCTTC

D gene: TRBD1
J gene: TRBJ1-2
V gene: TRBV11-2
clone size: NA
CDR3 protein: CASSRDPTGGGYGYTF
CDR3 DNA: TGTGCCAGCAGCCGAGACCCCACAGGGGGCGGATATGGCTACACCTTC

D gene: NA
J gene: TRBJ1-2
V gene: TRBV28
clone size: NA
CDR3 protein: CASSLLPVGGYTF
CDR3 DNA: TGTGCCAGCAGTTTATTACCGGTGGGTGGGTACACCTTC

D gene: NA
J gene: TRBJ2-7
V gene: TRBV6-5
clone size: NA
CDR3 protein: CASSYSITGSYEQYF
CDR3 DNA: TGTGCCAGCAGTTACTCGATAACAGGCTCCTACGAGCAGTACTTC

D gene: TRBD2
J gene: TRBJ2-7
V gene: TRBV25-1
clone size: NA
CDR3 protein: CASSELGLAGMFEQYF
CDR3 DNA: TGTGCCAGCAGTGAGTTGGGTCTAGCGGGGATGTTCGAGCAGTACTTC

D gene: NA
J gene: TRBJ2-6
V gene: TRBV6-5
clone size: NA
CDR3 protein: CASSPLYSGANVLTF
CDR3 DNA: TGTGCCAGCAGTCCCTTATACTCTGGGGCCAACGTCCTGACTTTC

D gene: NA
J gene: TRBJ2-6
V gene: TRBV27
clone size: once
CDR3 protein: CASSPRNTGANVLTF
CDR3 DNA: TGTGCCAGCAGTCCTAGGAACACTGGGGCCAACGTCCTGACTTTC

D gene: NA
J gene: TRBJ2-3
V gene: TRBV6-5
clone size: NA
CDR3 protein: CAILRGGRADTQYF
CDR3 DNA: TGTGCCATTCTGAGGGGGGGTCGGGCAGATACGCAGTATTTT

D gene: TRBD1
J gene: TRBJ1-4
V gene: TRBV27
clone size: once
CDR3 protein: CASSIEHPSGTANEKLFF
CDR3 DNA: TGTGCCAGCAGTATTGAGCACCCCTCCGGGACAGCTAATGAAAAACTGTTTTTT

D gene: NA
J gene: TRBJ1-1
V gene: TRBV13
clone size: NA
CDR3 protein: CASSLLVGNTEAFF
CDR3 DNA: TGTGCCAGCAGCTTACTGGTCGGCAACACTGAAGCTTTCTTT

D gene: TRBD1
J gene: TRBJ2-5
V gene: TRBV4-1
clone size: NA
CDR3 protein: CASSQSDRGETQYF
CDR3 DNA: TGCGCCAGCAGCCAATCAGACAGGGGGGAGACCCAGTACTTC

D gene: TRBD1
J gene: TRBJ1-2
V gene: TRBV6-5
clone size: NA
CDR3 protein: CASLIRDRVSGYTF
CDR3 DNA: TGTGCCAGTCTAATCCGGGACAGGGTCTCTGGCTACACCTTC

D gene: TRBD1
J gene: TRBJ1-6
V gene: TRBV6-5
clone size: NA
CDR3 protein: CASRGQGNNSPLHF
CDR3 DNA: TGTGCCAGCAGAGGACAGGGCAATAATTCACCCCTCCACTTT

D gene: NA
J gene: TRBJ1-3
V gene: TRBV2
clone size: NA
CDR3 protein: CASSGSISGNTIYF
CDR3 DNA: TGTGCCAGCAGTGGATCCATCTCTGGAAACACCATATATTTT

D gene: TRBD2
J gene: TRBJ2-1
V gene: TRBV7-8
clone size: NA
CDR3 protein: CASSLPSGEREQFF
CDR3 DNA: TGTGCCAGCAGCTTGCCTAGCGGGGAGCGGGAGCAGTTCTTC

D gene: NA
J gene: TRBJ2-5
V gene: TRBV10-1
clone size: NA
CDR3 protein: CASSAGPFQETQYF
CDR3 DNA: TGCGCCAGCAGCGCCGGGCCATTTCAAGAGACCCAGTACTTC

D gene: TRBD1
J gene: TRBJ1-4
V gene: TRBV5-4
clone size: NA
CDR3 protein: CASSLAPQGARTNEKLFF
CDR3 DNA: TGTGCCAGCAGCTTGGCCCCCCAGGGGGCACGAACTAATGAAAAACTGTTTTTT

D gene: NA
J gene: TRBJ1-2
V gene: TRBV5-1
clone size: NA
CDR3 protein: CASSLDGGRRYGYTF
CDR3 DNA: TGCGCCAGCAGCTTGGACGGGGGTCGGAGGTATGGCTACACCTTC

D gene: NA
J gene: TRBJ1-1
V gene: TRBV2
clone size: NA
CDR3 protein: CASKSWGGEHWKAFF
CDR3 DNA: TGTGCCAGCAAAAGTTGGGGGGGGGAACATTGGAAAGCTTTCTTT

D gene: NA
J gene: TRBJ1-6
V gene: TRBV25-1
clone size: NA
CDR3 protein: CASRAGGRNSPLHF
CDR3 DNA: TGTGCCAGCAGGGCGGGGGGCAGGAATTCACCCCTCCACTTT

D gene: TRBD2
J gene: TRBJ2-5
V gene: TRBV19
clone size: NA
CDR3 protein: CATRGSGGLETQYF
CDR3 DNA: TGTGCCACCCGGGGGAGCGGGGGTTTAGAGACCCAGTACTTC

D gene: NA
J gene: TRBJ1-3
V gene: TRBV6-5
clone size: NA
CDR3 protein: CASSRQFSGNTIYF
CDR3 DNA: TGTGCCAGCAGCAGACAGTTCTCTGGAAACACCATATATTTT

D gene: TRBD1
J gene: TRBJ2-2
V gene: TRBV19
clone size: NA
CDR3 protein: CASKTGGLTGELFF
CDR3 DNA: TGTGCCAGTAAAACAGGGGGGCTCACCGGGGAGCTGTTTTTT

D gene: TRBD2
J gene: TRBJ2-3
V gene: TRBV3-1/TRBV3-2
clone size: NA
CDR3 protein: CASSQGFASGESDTQYF
CDR3 DNA: TGTGCCAGCAGCCAAGGTTTCGCTAGCGGGGAGTCAGATACGCAGTATTTT

D gene: NA
J gene: TRBJ2-1
V gene: TRBV7-9
clone size: NA
CDR3 protein: CASSLLGQAGNEQFF
CDR3 DNA: TGTGCCAGCAGCTTACTAGGACAGGCGGGAAATGAGCAGTTCTTC

D gene: TRBD1
J gene: TRBJ2-1
V gene: TRBV11-1
clone size: once
CDR3 protein: CASSQSGTGGSNEQFF
CDR3 DNA: TGTGCCAGCAGCCAATCCGGGACAGGGGGTTCGAATGAGCAGTTCTTC

D gene: NA
J gene: TRBJ2-2
V gene: TRBV24-1
clone size: NA
CDR3 protein: CATSMGSNTGELFF
CDR3 DNA: TGTGCCACCAGTATGGGTTCGAACACCGGGGAGCTGTTTTTT

D gene: NA
J gene: TRBJ1-6
V gene: TRBV7-9
clone size: NA
CDR3 protein: CASSLAQDRGSPLHF
CDR3 DNA: TGTGCCAGCAGCTTAGCGCAGGACCGGGGCTCACCCCTCCACTTT

D gene: NA
J gene: TRBJ2-2
V gene: TRBV6-5
clone size: once
CDR3 protein: CASSPGSLGELFF
CDR3 DNA: TGTGCCAGCAGCCCCGGGTCACTTGGGGAGCTGTTTTTT

D gene: TRBD1
J gene: TRBJ2-7
V gene: TRBV7-8
clone size: few
CDR3 protein: CASSPVDRGLRYEQYF
CDR3 DNA: TGTGCCAGCAGCCCAGTAGACAGGGGGTTAAGGTACGAGCAGTACTTC

D gene: NA
J gene: TRBJ1-1
V gene: TRBV3-1/TRBV3-2
clone size: NA
CDR3 protein: CASSPTPSSTEAFF
CDR3 DNA: TGTGCCAGCAGCCCCACCCCGAGCAGCACTGAAGCTTTCTTT

D gene: NA
J gene: TRBJ2-1
V gene: TRBV19
clone size: NA
CDR3 protein: CASSIGAERYNEQFF
CDR3 DNA: TGTGCCAGTAGTATTGGGGCGGAGAGGTACAATGAGCAGTTCTTC

D gene: NA
J gene: TRBJ1-2
V gene: TRBV15
clone size: NA
CDR3 protein: CAPPRGNGYTF
CDR3 DNA: TGTGCCCCCCCTAGAGGGAATGGCTACACCTTC

D gene: NA
J gene: TRBJ1-5
V gene: TRBV19
clone size: NA
CDR3 protein: CASTDIYSNQPQHF
CDR3 DNA: TGTGCCAGTACGGATATTTATAGCAATCAGCCCCAGCATTTT

D gene: TRBD1
J gene: TRBJ2-7
V gene: TRBV5-1
clone size: NA
CDR3 protein: CASSLSTGVSYEQYF
CDR3 DNA: TGCGCCAGCAGCTTGTCGACAGGGGTTTCCTACGAGCAGTACTTC